The clone carrying this T cell receptor beta chain occurred a few times. Its antigen is as yet unknown. cDNA molecules carried unique molecular identifiers, and template switching added a universal primer site. TCRdb called the 5' RACE reads again in MiXCR, with one record for every CDR3 protein. The sample includes about 900,000 distinct CDR3 sequences, about 12% seen only once; the top ten take around 1.6%. The data derive from a study of identical twins. The study's findings and limits: Cross-sectional statistics, not tracking of the same donors, supported the conclusions. Insertions were fewer in abundant cord blood beta clonotypes, whereas memory repertoires showed none of this pattern. In beta out-of-frame sequences, the excess sharing between twins was weaker.

CDR3 length equals 16 residues. V was pared by 3 bases and J by 3 bases, with 7 bases of the junction left unmatched. Germline V gene sequence: CDR1 MNHNS, CDR2 SASEGT. This sample was shared with a second study, whose subject was yellow fever vaccine responses in identical twins.

The chain uses TRBV6-1 and TRBJ2-1, with 8 bases fitting TRBD2. Material for sequencing was PBMCs. The TCR originated in a woman aged 18 to 35 in good health. The CDR3, as DNA: TGTGCCAGCAGTGACGAAATAGCGGGAATCTACAATGAGCAGTTCTTC. Translated, it gives CASSDEIAGIYNEQFF.